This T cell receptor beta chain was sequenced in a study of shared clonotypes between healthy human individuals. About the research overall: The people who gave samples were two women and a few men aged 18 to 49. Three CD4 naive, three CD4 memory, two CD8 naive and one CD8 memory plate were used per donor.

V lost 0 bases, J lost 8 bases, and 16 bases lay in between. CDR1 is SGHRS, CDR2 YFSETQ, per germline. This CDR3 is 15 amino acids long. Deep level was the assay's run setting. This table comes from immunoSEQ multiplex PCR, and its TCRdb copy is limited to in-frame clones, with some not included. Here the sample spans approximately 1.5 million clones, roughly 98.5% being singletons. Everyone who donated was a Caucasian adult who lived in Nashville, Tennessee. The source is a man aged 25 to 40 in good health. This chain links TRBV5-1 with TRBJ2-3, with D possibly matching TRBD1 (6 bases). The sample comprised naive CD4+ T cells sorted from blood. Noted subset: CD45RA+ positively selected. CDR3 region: CASSLEAGAYGTQYF. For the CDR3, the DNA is TGCGCCAGCAGCTTGGAGGCAGGGGCGTATGGTACGCAGTATTTT.